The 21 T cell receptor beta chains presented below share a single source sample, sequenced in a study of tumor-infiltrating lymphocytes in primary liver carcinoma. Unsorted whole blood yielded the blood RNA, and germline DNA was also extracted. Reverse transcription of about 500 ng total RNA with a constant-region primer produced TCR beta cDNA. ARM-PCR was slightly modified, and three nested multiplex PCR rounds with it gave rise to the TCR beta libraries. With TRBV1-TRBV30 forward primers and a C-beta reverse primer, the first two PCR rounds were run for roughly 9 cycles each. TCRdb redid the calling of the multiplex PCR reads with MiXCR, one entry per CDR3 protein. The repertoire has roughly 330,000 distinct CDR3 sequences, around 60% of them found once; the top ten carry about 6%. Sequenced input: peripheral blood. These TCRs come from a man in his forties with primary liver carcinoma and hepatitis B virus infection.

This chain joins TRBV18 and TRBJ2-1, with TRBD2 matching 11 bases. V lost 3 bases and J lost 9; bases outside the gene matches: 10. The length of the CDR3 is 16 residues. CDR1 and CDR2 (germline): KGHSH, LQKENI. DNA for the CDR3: TGTGCCAGCTCACCTAAGACTAGCGGGAAGGGTAGTGAGCAGTTCTTC. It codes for CASSPKTSGKGSEQFF.

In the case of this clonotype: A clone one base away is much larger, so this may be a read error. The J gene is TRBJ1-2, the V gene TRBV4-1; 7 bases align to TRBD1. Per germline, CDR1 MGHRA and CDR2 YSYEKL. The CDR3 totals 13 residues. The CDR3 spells CAGSLDRDYGYTF. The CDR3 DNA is TGCGCCGGCAGCCTCGACAGGGACTATGGCTACACCTTC.

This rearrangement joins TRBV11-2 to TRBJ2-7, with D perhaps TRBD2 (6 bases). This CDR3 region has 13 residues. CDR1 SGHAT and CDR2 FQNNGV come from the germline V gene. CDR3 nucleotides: TGTACCAGTAGCCCGCAACTAGCAGTGGGTTTAAAAGTC. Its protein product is CTSSPQLAVGLKV.

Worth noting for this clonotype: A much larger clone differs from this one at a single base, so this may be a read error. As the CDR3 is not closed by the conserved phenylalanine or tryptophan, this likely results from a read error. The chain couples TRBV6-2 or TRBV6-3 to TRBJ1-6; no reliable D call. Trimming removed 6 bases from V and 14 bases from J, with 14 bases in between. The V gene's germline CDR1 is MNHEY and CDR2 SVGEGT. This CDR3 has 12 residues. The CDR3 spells CASSTWEGTLHI. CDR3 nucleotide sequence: TGTGCCAGCAGCACCTGGGAGGGAACCCTCCACATT.

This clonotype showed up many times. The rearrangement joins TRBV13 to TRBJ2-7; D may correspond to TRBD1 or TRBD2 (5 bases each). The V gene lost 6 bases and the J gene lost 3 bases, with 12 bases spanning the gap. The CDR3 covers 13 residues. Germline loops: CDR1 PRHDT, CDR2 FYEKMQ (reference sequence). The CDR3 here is CASSPTRGYEQYF. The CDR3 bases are TGTGCCAGCAGTCCCACGAGGGGCTACGAGCAGTACTTC.

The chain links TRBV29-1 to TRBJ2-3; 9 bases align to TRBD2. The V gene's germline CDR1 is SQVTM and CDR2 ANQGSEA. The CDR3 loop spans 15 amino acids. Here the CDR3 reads CRGNLSGGESDTQYF. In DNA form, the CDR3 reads TGCAGAGGGAACCTTAGCGGGGGAGAGTCAGATACGCAGTATTTT.

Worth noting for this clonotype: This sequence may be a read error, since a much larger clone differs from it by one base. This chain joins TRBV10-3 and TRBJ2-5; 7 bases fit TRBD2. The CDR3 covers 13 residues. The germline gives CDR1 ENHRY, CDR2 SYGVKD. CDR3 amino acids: CATSESTSKTQYF. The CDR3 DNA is TGTGCCACCAGTGAGTCGACTAGCAAGACCCAGTACTTC.

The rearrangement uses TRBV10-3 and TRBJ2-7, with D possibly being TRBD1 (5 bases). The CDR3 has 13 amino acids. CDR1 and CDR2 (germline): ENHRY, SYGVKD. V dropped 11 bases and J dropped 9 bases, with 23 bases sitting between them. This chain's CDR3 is CAFTPQGTELQYF. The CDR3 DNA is TGTGCCTTCACCCCCCAGGGAACCGAATTGCAGTACTTC.

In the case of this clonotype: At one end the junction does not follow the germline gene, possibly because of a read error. CDR3 nucleotides: TGTGCCAACAGCTTAGGGGGGGTGTACAATGAGCAGTTCTTC. This translates into CANSLGGVYNEQFF. The chain links TRBV11-3 to TRBJ2-1, with a tentative D call TRBD2 (7 bases). CDR1 is SGHNT and CDR2 is YENEEA in the germline V gene. The length of the CDR3 is 14 residues.

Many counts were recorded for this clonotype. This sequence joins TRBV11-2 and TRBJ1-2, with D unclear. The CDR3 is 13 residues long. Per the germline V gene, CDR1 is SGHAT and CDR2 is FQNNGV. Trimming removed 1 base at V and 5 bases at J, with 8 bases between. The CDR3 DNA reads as TGTGCCAGCAGCTTAGTCCCCCCGTATGGCTACACCTTC. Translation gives CASSLVPPYGYTF.

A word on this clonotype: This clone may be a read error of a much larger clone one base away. CDR3 residues: CASSYGTGERDTQYF. The CDR3 nucleotides are TGTGCCAGCAGTTACGGGACAGGGGAGCGAGATACGCAGTATTTT. J is TRBJ2-3 and V is TRBV6-5, with 10 nucleotides matching TRBD1. Germline V lookup: CDR1 MNHEY, CDR2 SVGAGI. This CDR3 is 15 amino acids long. J was trimmed by 5 bases and V by 2 bases; bases with no gene match: 4.

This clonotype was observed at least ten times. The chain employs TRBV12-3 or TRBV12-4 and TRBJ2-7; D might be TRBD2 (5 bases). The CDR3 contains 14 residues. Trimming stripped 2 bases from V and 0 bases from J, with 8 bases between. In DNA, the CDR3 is TGTGCCAGCAGTTTAAGAGCGGCCTCCTACGAGCAGTACTTC. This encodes CASSLRAASYEQYF.

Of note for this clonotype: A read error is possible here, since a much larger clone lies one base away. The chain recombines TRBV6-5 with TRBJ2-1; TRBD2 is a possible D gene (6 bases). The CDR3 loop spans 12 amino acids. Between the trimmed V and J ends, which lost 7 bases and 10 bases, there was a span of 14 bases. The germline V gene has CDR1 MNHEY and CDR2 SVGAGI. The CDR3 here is CASTGGIHEQFF. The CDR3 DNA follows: TGTGCCAGCACAGGCGGGATCCACGAGCAGTTCTTC.

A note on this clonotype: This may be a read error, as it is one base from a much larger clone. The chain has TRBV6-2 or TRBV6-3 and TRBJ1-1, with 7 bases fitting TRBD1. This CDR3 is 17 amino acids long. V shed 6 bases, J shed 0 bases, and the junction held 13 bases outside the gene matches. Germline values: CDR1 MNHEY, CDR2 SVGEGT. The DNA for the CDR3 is TGTGCCAGCAGAAAAATTCGACCCGGGACAGTGAACACTGAAGCTTTCTTT. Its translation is CASRKIRPGTVNTEAFF.

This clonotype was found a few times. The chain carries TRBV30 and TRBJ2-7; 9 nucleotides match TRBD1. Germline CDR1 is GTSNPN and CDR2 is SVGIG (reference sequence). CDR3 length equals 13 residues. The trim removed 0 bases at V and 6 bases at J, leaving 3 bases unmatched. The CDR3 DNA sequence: TGTGCCTGGAGTGTACAGGGGGCAGGCGAGCAGTACTTC. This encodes CAWSVQGAGEQYF.

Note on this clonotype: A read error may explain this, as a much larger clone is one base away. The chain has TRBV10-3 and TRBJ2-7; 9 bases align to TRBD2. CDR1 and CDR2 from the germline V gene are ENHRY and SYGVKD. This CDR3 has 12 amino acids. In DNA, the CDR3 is TGTGCCATAGGTAGCGGGAGTTACGTGCAGTACTTC. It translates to CAIGSGSYVQYF.

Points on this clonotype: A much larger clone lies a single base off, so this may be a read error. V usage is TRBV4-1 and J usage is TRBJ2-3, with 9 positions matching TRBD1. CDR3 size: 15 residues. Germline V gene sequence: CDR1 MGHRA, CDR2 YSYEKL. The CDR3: CASSHSGTGQDAQYF. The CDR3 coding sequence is TGCGCCAGCAGCCACTCCGGGACAGGGCAAGATGCGCAGTATTTT.

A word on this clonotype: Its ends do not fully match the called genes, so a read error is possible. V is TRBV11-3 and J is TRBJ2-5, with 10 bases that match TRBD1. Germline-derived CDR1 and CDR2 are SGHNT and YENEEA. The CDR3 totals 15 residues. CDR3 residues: CACSPMTGGLETQYF. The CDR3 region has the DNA TGTGCCTGCAGCCCCATGACAGGGGGCTTGGAGACCCAGTACTTC.

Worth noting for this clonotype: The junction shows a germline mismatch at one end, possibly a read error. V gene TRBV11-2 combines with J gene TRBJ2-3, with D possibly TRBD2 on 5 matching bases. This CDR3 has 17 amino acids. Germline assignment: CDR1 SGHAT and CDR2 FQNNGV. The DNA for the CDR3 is TGCGCCAGCGGCTTAGGAAGGACGTCGAGGGACACAGATACGCAGTATTTT. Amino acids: CASGLGRTSRDTDTQYF.

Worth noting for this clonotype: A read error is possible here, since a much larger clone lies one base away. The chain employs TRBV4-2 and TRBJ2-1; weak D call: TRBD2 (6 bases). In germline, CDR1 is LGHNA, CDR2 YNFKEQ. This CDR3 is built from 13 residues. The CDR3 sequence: CASSARGGNEQLF. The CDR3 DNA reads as TGTGCCAGCAGCGCGAGAGGAGGGAATGAGCAGTTATTC.

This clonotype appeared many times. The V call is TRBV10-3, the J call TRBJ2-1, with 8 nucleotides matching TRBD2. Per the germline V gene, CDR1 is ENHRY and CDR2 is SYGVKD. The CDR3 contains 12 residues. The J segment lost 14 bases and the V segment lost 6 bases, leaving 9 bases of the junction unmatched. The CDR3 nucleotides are TGTGCCATCAGCAATAGCGGGGCGCACGAGTTCTTC. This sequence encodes CAISNSGAHEFF.